This TCR beta chain was identified during a study of blood T cell repertoires in COVID-19. Germline lookup yields CDR1 WNHNN and CDR2 SYGVQD (reference sequence). The CDR3 loop spans 11 amino acids. Trimming removed 9 bases from V and 5 bases from J, with 9 bases in between. Some clones are missing from TCRdb's copy, which holds only in-frame ones; the method was immunoSEQ multiplex PCR. The sample yields fewer than 300,000 clones, approximately 93% seen once. The clonotype was recovered from a woman aged 25 to 45 with COVID-19, enrolled during active disease. Sequencing was performed on peripheral blood. The rearrangement links TRBV10-1 to TRBJ2-3; D is possibly TRBD1 (5 bases). CDR3 nucleotide sequence: TGCGCCAGTTCTAGGGGAGATACGCAGTATTTT. Translated: CASSRGDTQYF.